The 3 T cell receptor beta chains below all came from one sample that was sequenced in a study of human T cells and chemical hapten exposure. Time point reported: patch test 3, about 24 weeks after DPC sensitization. The treatment: therapeutic diphenylcyclopropenone sensitization with weekly scalp DPC. TCRdb called the RACE reads again in MiXCR, with one record for every CDR3 protein. The sample lists some 84,000 distinct CDR3 sequences; about a tenth were seen once. The sequences come from whole blood, collected in connection with sensitization to the hapten diphenylcyclopropenone (DPC). The receptors here all came from a woman aged 50 to 65 with alopecia areata. Some clones in this sample may be carry-over from other donors' samples.

This sequence joins TRBV20-1 and TRBJ2-1, with 7 bases that match TRBD2. The length of the CDR3 is 15 residues. Per germline, CDR1 DFQATT and CDR2 SNEGSKA (reference sequence). The V segment lost 3 bases and the J segment 6 bases; nucleotides outside the gene matches: 11. This CDR3 reads CSAREGGPRLNEQFF. For the CDR3, the DNA is TGCAGTGCTAGGGAGGGAGGGCCACGCCTCAATGAGCAGTTCTTC.

This clonotype showed up many times. V usage is TRBV7-8 and J usage is TRBJ2-1; D is perhaps TRBD2 (6 bases). The CDR3 sequence is 18 residues long. CDR1 is SGHVS and CDR2 is FQNEAQ in the germline V gene. Trimming pared 4 bases from V and 0 bases from J, leaving 19 bases between. The CDR3 here is CASSSGGWSGSSYNEQFF. As DNA, the CDR3 is TGTGCCAGCAGCTCTGGAGGGTGGAGCGGAAGCTCCTACAATGAGCAGTTCTTC.

This clonotype was seen many times. The chain links TRBV11-2 to TRBJ2-1; 11 bases fit TRBD2. This CDR3 is built from 16 residues. The V and J ends lost 4 bases and 3 bases, in that order; junction bases with no gene match: 5. CDR1 and CDR2 from the germline V gene are SGHAT and FQNNGV. Here the CDR3 DNA reads TGTGCCAGCAGCTCCCGGACTAGCGGGTTCTACAATGAGCAGTTCTTC. It yields the protein CASSSRTSGFYNEQFF.